The clone carrying this T cell receptor (beta chain) was recorded a few times. Its antigen remains unknown. The data originate from a study of T cells after yellow fever vaccination. Study observations and caveats: At 96% for CD4 and over 80% for CD8, most primary-vaccination clones showed up again after the booster. Highly abundant clonotypes carried over from the bulk population could end up in FACS-sorted repertoires as contaminants.

Template switching by 5'RACE produced TCR cDNA, adding a universal primer site and UMIs. TCRdb analysed the 5' RACE reads with MiXCR anew, one entry per CDR3 protein. Of 500,000 to 650,000 distinct CDR3 sequences listed, 10% to 15% are singletons. This CDR3 region has 15 residues. V dropped 2 bases and J dropped 6 bases, with 18 bases sitting between them. Germline CDR1 is SGHKS and CDR2 is YYEKEE (reference sequence). The sample consisted of PBMCs, taken on the day of the yellow fever booster vaccination. The TCR sequence derives from a man aged 25 to 45 who received the YFV17D yellow fever vaccine. The rearrangement joins TRBV5-5 to TRBJ2-7; D gene unclear. The CDR3 DNA sequence: TGTGCCAGCAGCTTCCCGCCAAGACCTACGGGCGAGCAGTACTTC. Translation: CASSFPPRPTGEQYF.